What follows are 10 T cell receptor beta chains derived from one specimen sequenced in a study of blood T cell repertoires in COVID-19 (dated by TCRdb to 2020 to 2022). Libraries came from the immunoSEQ multiplex PCR assay. TCRdb re-hosts the immuneACCESS table, in-frame sequences only. Its copies lack some clones; in the studies checked, an unresolved V gene accounts for under half of them, and the cause for the rest is not known. The sample records more than 100,000 clones, around four fifths of which are singletons. Roughly 16% of the sample is held by the ten biggest clonotypes. Sequenced material: peripheral blood. The receptors stem from a man aged 55 to 70 with active or convalescent COVID-19.

The V call is TRBV27, the J call TRBJ2-1; TRBD1 agrees at 9 bases. This CDR3 has 14 residues. Germline-derived CDR1 and CDR2 are MNHEY and SMNVEV (reference sequence). After removal of 7 bases from V and 9 bases from J, the junction contained 10 bases not matched to a gene. The CDR3 sequence: CASTPRDRESEQFF. The CDR3 DNA reads as TGTGCCAGCACCCCACGGGACAGGGAGAGTGAGCAGTTCTTC.

The V call is TRBV9, the J call TRBJ1-1; D is undetermined. Trimming removed 0 bases at V and 5 bases at J, with 17 bases between. This CDR3 contains 16 residues. CDR1 SGDLS and CDR2 YYNGEE come from the germline V gene. CDR3 region: CASSVDEGWLGTEAFF. Written as DNA, the CDR3 is TGTGCCAGCAGCGTAGATGAGGGCTGGCTGGGAACTGAAGCTTTCTTT.

On this clone itself: The sample contains more than one DNA sequence encoding this CDR3. The chain is built from TRBV3-1 (or the pseudogene TRBV3-2) and TRBJ2-7; possible D gene TRBD2, 5 bases. Germline V gene lookup returns CDR1 LGHDT and CDR2 YNNKEL (reference sequence). V lost 1 base and J lost 0, with 10 bases in between. The CDR3 extends over 15 amino acids. The DNA of the CDR3 is TGTGCCAGCAGCCAAGGGCGGGCGAGCTCCTACGAGCAGTACTTC. It yields the protein CASSQGRASSYEQYF.

A few counts support this clone. CDR3 DNA sequence: TGTGCCAGCAGCTTACAGGGGGCTAAGTATTCACCCCTCCACTTT. As protein: CASSLQGAKYSPLHF. The rearrangement links TRBV5-6 to TRBJ1-6; 9 bases map to TRBD1. Germline CDR1 SGHDT, CDR2 YYEEEE. The V segment lost 2 bases and the J segment 8 bases; nucleotides outside the gene matches: 5. The CDR3 loop spans 15 amino acids.

V usage is TRBV6-1 and J usage is TRBJ2-5; 9 positions match TRBD1. CDR3 length: 17 amino acids. CDR1 is MNHNS and CDR2 is SASEGT in the germline V gene. The trim removed 4 bases at V and 5 bases at J, leaving 14 bases unmatched. Written as DNA, the CDR3 is TGTGCCAGCAGTGCCCGAACCCGGACAGGGGTCGGGGAGACCCAGTACTTC. The encoded protein is CASSARTRTGVGETQYF.

The chain has TRBV7-7 and TRBJ2-1, with a weak D call TRBD1 (6 bases). Trimming pared 3 bases from V and 10 bases from J, leaving 13 bases between. This CDR3 spans 13 amino acids. CDR1 is SSHAT, CDR2 FNYEAQ, per germline (reference sequence). The CDR3 DNA reads as TGTGCCAGCAGCTTTACTCCAGGGACAGAGCAGTTCTTC. Translation: CASSFTPGTEQFF.

This clone was found once. This chain links TRBV27 with TRBJ2-7, with TRBD2 identical over 9 bases. CDR1 and CDR2 (germline): MNHEY, SMNVEV (reference sequence). The CDR3 runs 14 residues. V dropped 8 bases and J dropped 0; count of bases not matched to a gene: 5. CDR3 sequence reads: CASRGLANSYEQYF. CDR3 in DNA: TGTGCCAGCCGCGGACTAGCGAACTCCTACGAGCAGTACTTC.

V usage is TRBV10-3 and J usage is TRBJ2-7, with 14 nucleotides matching TRBD2. CDR3 size: 17 residues. Trimming removed 3 bases from V and 5 bases from J; junction bases left unmatched: 9. The V gene's germline CDR1 is ENHRY and CDR2 SYGVKD. The CDR3 DNA is TGTGCCATCAGTGAAGGGGGGACTAGCGGGAGTATCAACGAGCAGTACTTC. This gives the protein CAISEGGTSGSINEQYF.

In its sample, this clone was seen a few times. J is TRBJ2-4 and V is TRBV18, with 8 bases matching TRBD1. From germline, CDR1 is KGHSH and CDR2 LQKENI. V dropped 2 bases and J dropped 2; count of bases not matched to a gene: 8. The CDR3 consists of 17 residues. CDR3 loop: CASSPGRRGLSKNIQYF. Here the CDR3 DNA reads TGTGCCAGCTCACCAGGGCGCAGGGGGCTTTCCAAAAACATTCAGTACTTC.

This clone was detected only once. The chain uses TRBV18 and TRBJ2-7; 7 positions match TRBD1. There are 15 residues in the CDR3. Unmatched junction bases numbered 8, after V lost 6 bases and J lost 0 bases. Germline CDR1 KGHSH, CDR2 LQKENI. The CDR3 loop is CASSLRTGLSYEQYF. The CDR3 coding sequence is TGTGCCAGCTCCCTTAGGACAGGACTCTCCTACGAGCAGTACTTC.